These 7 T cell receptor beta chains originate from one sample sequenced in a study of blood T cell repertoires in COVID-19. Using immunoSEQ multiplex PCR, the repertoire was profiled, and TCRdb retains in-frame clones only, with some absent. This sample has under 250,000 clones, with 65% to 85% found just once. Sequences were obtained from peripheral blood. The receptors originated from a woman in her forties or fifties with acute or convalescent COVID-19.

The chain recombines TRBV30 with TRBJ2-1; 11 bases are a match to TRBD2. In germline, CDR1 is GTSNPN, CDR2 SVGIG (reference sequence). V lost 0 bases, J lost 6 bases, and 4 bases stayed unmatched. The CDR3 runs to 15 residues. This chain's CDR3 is CAWSVISGRVNEQFF. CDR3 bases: TGTGCCTGGAGTGTTATTAGCGGGAGGGTCAATGAGCAGTTCTTC. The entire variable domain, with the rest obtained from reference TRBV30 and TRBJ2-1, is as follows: SQTIHQWPATLVQPVGSPLSLECTVEGTSNPNLYWYRQAAGRGLQLLFYSVGIGQISSEVPQNLSASRPQDRQFILSSKKLLLSDSGFYLCAWSVISGRVNEQFFGPGTRLTVL.

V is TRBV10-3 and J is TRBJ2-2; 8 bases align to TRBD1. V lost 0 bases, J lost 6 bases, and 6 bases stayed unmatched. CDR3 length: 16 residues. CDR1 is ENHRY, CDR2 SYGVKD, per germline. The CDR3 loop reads CAISESRQGAAGELFF. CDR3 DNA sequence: TGTGCCATCAGTGAGTCGCGGCAGGGGGCCGCCGGGGAGCTGTTTTTT.

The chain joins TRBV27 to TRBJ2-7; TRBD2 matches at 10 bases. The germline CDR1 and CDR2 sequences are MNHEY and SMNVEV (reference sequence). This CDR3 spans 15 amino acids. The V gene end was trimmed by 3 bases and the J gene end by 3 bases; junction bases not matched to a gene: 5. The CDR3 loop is CASSFGSSGSYEQYF. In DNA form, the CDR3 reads TGTGCCAGCAGTTTTGGTTCTAGCGGGAGCTACGAGCAGTACTTC.

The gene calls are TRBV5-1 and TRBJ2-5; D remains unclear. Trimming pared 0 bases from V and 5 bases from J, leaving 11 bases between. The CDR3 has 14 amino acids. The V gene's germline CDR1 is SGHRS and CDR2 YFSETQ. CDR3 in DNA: TGCGCCAGCAGCTTGGGTTGGGTCGGGGAGACCCAGTACTTC. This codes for CASSLGWVGETQYF.

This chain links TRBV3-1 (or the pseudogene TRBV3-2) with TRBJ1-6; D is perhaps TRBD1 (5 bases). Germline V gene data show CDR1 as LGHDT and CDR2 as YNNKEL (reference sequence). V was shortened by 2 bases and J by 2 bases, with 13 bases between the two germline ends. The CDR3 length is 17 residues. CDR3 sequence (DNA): TGTGCCAGCAGCCAACAAGGGGTAACGACCTATAATTCACCCCTCCACTTT. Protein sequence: CASSQQGVTTYNSPLHF.

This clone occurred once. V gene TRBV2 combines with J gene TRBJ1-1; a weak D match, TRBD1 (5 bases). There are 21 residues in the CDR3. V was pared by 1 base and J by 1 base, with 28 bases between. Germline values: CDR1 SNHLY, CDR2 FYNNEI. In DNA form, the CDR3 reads TGTGCCAGCAGTGAAGTTATTGGTAAGGCAGGGCGGAAGGTTAGGAACACTGAAGCTTTCTTT. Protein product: CASSEVIGKAGRKVRNTEAFF.

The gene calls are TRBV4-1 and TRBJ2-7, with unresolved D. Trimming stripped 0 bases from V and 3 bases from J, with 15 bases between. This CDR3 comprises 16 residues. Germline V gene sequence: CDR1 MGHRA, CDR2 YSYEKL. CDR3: CASSQEPQRRNYEQYF. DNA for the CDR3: TGCGCCAGCAGCCAAGAACCACAGAGACGGAACTACGAGCAGTACTTC.